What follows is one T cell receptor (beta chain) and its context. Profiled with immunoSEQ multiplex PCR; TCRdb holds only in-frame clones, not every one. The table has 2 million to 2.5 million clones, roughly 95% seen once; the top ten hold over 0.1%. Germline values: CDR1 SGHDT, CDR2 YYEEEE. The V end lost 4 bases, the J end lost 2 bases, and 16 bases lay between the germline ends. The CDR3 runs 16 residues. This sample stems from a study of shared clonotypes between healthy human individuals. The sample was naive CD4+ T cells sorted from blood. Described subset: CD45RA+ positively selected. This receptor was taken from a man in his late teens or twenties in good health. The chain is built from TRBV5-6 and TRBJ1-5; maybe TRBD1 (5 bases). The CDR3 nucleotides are TGTGCCAGCAGCCTGGGGAACAAAGGGGGCAATCAGCCCCAGCATTTT. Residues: CASSLGNKGGNQPQHF.